This is a list of T cell receptor beta chains from one sample in a study of blood T cell repertoires in COVID-19. Clones were read by immunoSEQ multiplex PCR, and TCRdb kept only the in-frame ones, dropping some. The repertoire consists of roughly 220,000 clones, with 80% to 90% occurring once and the leading ten covering roughly 14%. Input material: PBMCs or T cells enriched from blood (not recorded which). The receptor set was obtained from a woman aged 50 to 60 with acute COVID-19. CDR3s include the opening cysteine and the closing phenylalanine or tryptophan. A D gene is named only where the DNA matches it firmly. Part of the rows lack a size; the others show once, few, many or a class for expanded clones.

j_call: TRBJ2-3
clone_size: -
d_call: -
v_call: TRBV7-6
cdr3_nt: TGTGCCAGCAGCTTAGCCGGTGACGTGGCAGGGGGCACAGATACGCAGTATTTT
cdr3_aa: CASSLAGDVAGGTDTQYF

j_call: TRBJ2-1
clone_size: -
d_call: -
v_call: TRBV7-2
cdr3_nt: TGTGCCAGCAGCTTAGGCCTAGGACTAAGAGGGGAGCAGTTCTTC
cdr3_aa: CASSLGLGLRGEQFF

j_call: TRBJ2-7
clone_size: -
d_call: TRBD1
v_call: TRBV28
cdr3_nt: TGTGCCAGCAGACATACCGGGACAGGAGGCTACGAGCAGTACTTC
cdr3_aa: CASRHTGTGGYEQYF

j_call: TRBJ2-3
clone_size: -
d_call: TRBD2
v_call: TRBV3-1/TRBV3-2
cdr3_nt: TGTGCCAGCAGCCGTCGGACTAGCGGGAGGGGAGATACGCAGTATTTT
cdr3_aa: CASSRRTSGRGDTQYF

j_call: TRBJ1-1
clone_size: -
d_call: -
v_call: TRBV21-1
cdr3_nt: TGTGCCAGCAGCAAAGGGGGGCCTGAAGCTTTCTTT
cdr3_aa: CASSKGGPEAFF

j_call: TRBJ2-7
clone_size: -
d_call: TRBD1
v_call: TRBV6-5
cdr3_nt: TGTGCCAGCAGTTACTCGCCACAGGGGGACTACGAGCAGTACTTC
cdr3_aa: CASSYSPQGDYEQYF

j_call: TRBJ1-2
clone_size: few
d_call: -
v_call: TRBV6-4
cdr3_nt: TGTGCCAGCAGTGACAGTACAGGCTACACCTTC
cdr3_aa: CASSDSTGYTF

j_call: TRBJ2-1
clone_size: -
d_call: TRBD2
v_call: TRBV19
cdr3_nt: TGTGCCAGTGGAGCGGGAGGGGGGCACAATGAGCAGTTCTTC
cdr3_aa: CASGAGGGHNEQFF

j_call: TRBJ2-1
clone_size: -
d_call: -
v_call: TRBV14
cdr3_nt: TGTGCCAGCAGCCAAGTAGCTGGGGCAAGTGAGCAGTTCTTC
cdr3_aa: CASSQVAGASEQFF

j_call: TRBJ2-1
clone_size: -
d_call: TRBD1
v_call: TRBV28
cdr3_nt: TGTGCCAGCAGTTCAAACAGGGGATTTAGGCACAATGAGCAGTTCTTC
cdr3_aa: CASSSNRGFRHNEQFF

j_call: TRBJ1-2
clone_size: -
d_call: -
v_call: TRBV2
cdr3_nt: TGTGCCAGCAGTGAGGGAGGGACTAACTATGGCTACACCTTC
cdr3_aa: CASSEGGTNYGYTF

j_call: TRBJ1-3
clone_size: -
d_call: TRBD1
v_call: TRBV28
cdr3_nt: TGTGCCAGCAGTTTCCCTGGACAGGGAGGAAACACCATATATTTT
cdr3_aa: CASSFPGQGGNTIYF

j_call: TRBJ1-6
clone_size: -
d_call: TRBD1
v_call: TRBV28
cdr3_nt: TGTGCCAGCAGCAGGGGGACAGGGATTCATATTGGGAATTCACCCCTCCACTTT
cdr3_aa: CASSRGTGIHIGNSPLHF

j_call: TRBJ1-5
clone_size: once
d_call: TRBD1
v_call: TRBV27
cdr3_nt: TGTGCCAGCAGTGGCCCCACAGGGGGAAGCAATCAGCCCCAGCATTTT
cdr3_aa: CASSGPTGGSNQPQHF

j_call: TRBJ1-2
clone_size: -
d_call: TRBD1
v_call: TRBV5-1
cdr3_nt: TGCGCCAGCAGGGACCGACAGGGTGGTAACTATGGCTACACCTTC
cdr3_aa: CASRDRQGGNYGYTF

j_call: TRBJ2-5
clone_size: -
d_call: -
v_call: TRBV5-1
cdr3_nt: TGCGCCAGCAGCTTGGCTCAACTGCGACGGACTTCAAGAGTTACCCAGTACTTC
cdr3_aa: CASSLAQLRRTSRVTQYF

j_call: TRBJ2-7
clone_size: -
d_call: TRBD1
v_call: TRBV24-1
cdr3_nt: TGTGCCACCAGTGGGACAGGGAGCTCCTACGAGCAGTACTTC
cdr3_aa: CATSGTGSSYEQYF

j_call: TRBJ1-1
clone_size: -
d_call: -
v_call: TRBV20-1
cdr3_nt: TGCTGGGGAGGGACGAACACTGAAGCTTTCTTT
cdr3_aa: CWGGTNTEAFF

j_call: TRBJ2-7
clone_size: -
d_call: TRBD2
v_call: TRBV28
cdr3_nt: TGTGCCAGCCGCTCTAGCGGGAGAGGGTACGAGCAGTACTTC
cdr3_aa: CASRSSGRGYEQYF

j_call: TRBJ1-3
clone_size: -
d_call: -
v_call: TRBV5-1
cdr3_nt: TGCGCCAGCAGCTTAGAGTTAAGCTCTGGAAACACCATATATTTT
cdr3_aa: CASSLELSSGNTIYF

j_call: TRBJ2-3
clone_size: -
d_call: TRBD2
v_call: TRBV7-8
cdr3_nt: TGTGCCAGCAGCCCAAGGGGGACTAGGATACTCACAGATACGCAGTATTTT
cdr3_aa: CASSPRGTRILTDTQYF

j_call: TRBJ1-1
clone_size: -
d_call: -
v_call: TRBV27
cdr3_nt: TGTGCCAGCAGGTTTTCCACAGGAGCCACTGAAGCTTTCTTT
cdr3_aa: CASRFSTGATEAFF

j_call: TRBJ1-4
clone_size: -
d_call: -
v_call: TRBV25-1
cdr3_nt: TGTGCCAGCAGTGCCCAAGGGCGGGGGCAGCCTAATGAAAAACTGTTTTTT
cdr3_aa: CASSAQGRGQPNEKLFF

j_call: TRBJ1-1
clone_size: -
d_call: -
v_call: TRBV19
cdr3_nt: TGTGCCAGTAATTTCGGGTTTTCCATTAACACTGAAGCTTTCTTT
cdr3_aa: CASNFGFSINTEAFF

j_call: TRBJ2-1
clone_size: -
d_call: TRBD2
v_call: TRBV18
cdr3_nt: TGTGCCAGCTCACCTACTCCGGGACTAGCGGGGGATCCCAATGAGCAGTTCTTC
cdr3_aa: CASSPTPGLAGDPNEQFF

j_call: TRBJ2-7
clone_size: -
d_call: TRBD1
v_call: TRBV19
cdr3_nt: TGTGCCAGTGCCGACAGGGGTTACGAGCAGTACTTC
cdr3_aa: CASADRGYEQYF

j_call: TRBJ2-1
clone_size: -
d_call: TRBD1
v_call: TRBV4-1
cdr3_nt: TGCGCCAGCAGCCGAGGACAGGGGGCATACAATGAGCAGTTCTTC
cdr3_aa: CASSRGQGAYNEQFF

j_call: TRBJ2-1
clone_size: -
d_call: TRBD2
v_call: TRBV29-1
cdr3_nt: TGCAGCGTTGGACTAGCGGGGGCCTACAATGAGCAGTTCTTC
cdr3_aa: CSVGLAGAYNEQFF

j_call: TRBJ2-7
clone_size: -
d_call: -
v_call: TRBV3-1/TRBV3-2
cdr3_nt: TGTGCCAGCATTCGGAGCGGATCCTACGAGCAGTACTTC
cdr3_aa: CASIRSGSYEQYF

j_call: TRBJ2-1
clone_size: -
d_call: TRBD2
v_call: TRBV19
cdr3_nt: TGTGCCAGTAGTATGACTAGCGGGGGCTACAATGAGCAGTTCTTC
cdr3_aa: CASSMTSGGYNEQFF

j_call: TRBJ1-5
clone_size: -
d_call: TRBD1
v_call: TRBV28
cdr3_nt: TGTGCCAGCCAAAATCGGGACAGGGGGCTCGATCAGCCCCAGCATTTT
cdr3_aa: CASQNRDRGLDQPQHF

j_call: TRBJ2-3
clone_size: -
d_call: -
v_call: TRBV7-2
cdr3_nt: TGTGCCAGCAGCTCGACGGGACTCCGCACAGATACGCAGTATTTT
cdr3_aa: CASSSTGLRTDTQYF

j_call: TRBJ1-2
clone_size: -
d_call: -
v_call: TRBV12-3/TRBV12-4
cdr3_nt: TGTGCCAGCAGTAAGCTCGATGGCTACACCTTC
cdr3_aa: CASSKLDGYTF

j_call: TRBJ2-7
clone_size: -
d_call: -
v_call: TRBV4-3
cdr3_nt: TGCGCCAGCAGCCCTAGACTAGTCTCCTACGAGCAGTACTTC
cdr3_aa: CASSPRLVSYEQYF

j_call: TRBJ2-2
clone_size: -
d_call: TRBD1
v_call: TRBV6-4
cdr3_nt: TGTGCCAGTAAGAGGGACAGCAACACCGGGGAGCTGTTTTTT
cdr3_aa: CASKRDSNTGELFF

j_call: TRBJ2-1
clone_size: -
d_call: TRBD2
v_call: TRBV27
cdr3_nt: TGTGCCAGCAGTGGGATCCGGGACTACGGAAATGAGCAGTTCTTC
cdr3_aa: CASSGIRDYGNEQFF

j_call: TRBJ1-5
clone_size: -
d_call: -
v_call: TRBV4-1
cdr3_nt: TGCGCCAGCAGCCAAACGGGGGAGTATCAGCCCCAGCATTTT
cdr3_aa: CASSQTGEYQPQHF

j_call: TRBJ2-3
clone_size: -
d_call: TRBD2
v_call: TRBV7-6
cdr3_nt: TGTGCCAGCAGCTCCTTAGCGGGGCGCCTCACAGATACGCAGTATTTT
cdr3_aa: CASSSLAGRLTDTQYF

j_call: TRBJ1-5
clone_size: -
d_call: -
v_call: TRBV30
cdr3_nt: TGTGCCTGGAGTGTTGGGCAGGGTGGTCAGCCCCAGCATTTT
cdr3_aa: CAWSVGQGGQPQHF

j_call: TRBJ1-2
clone_size: -
d_call: -
v_call: TRBV2
cdr3_nt: TGTGCCAGCAATCTCCGGGAGACCTATGGCTACACCTTC
cdr3_aa: CASNLRETYGYTF

j_call: TRBJ2-7
clone_size: -
d_call: TRBD2
v_call: TRBV3-1/TRBV3-2
cdr3_nt: TGTGCCAGCAGCCCTACTGCGACTAGCGGGAGGGCTCAGCAGTACTTC
cdr3_aa: CASSPTATSGRAQQYF

j_call: TRBJ1-2
clone_size: -
d_call: -
v_call: TRBV19
cdr3_nt: TGTGCCAGTAGTCCCGGGACAAGGATCTATGGCTACACCTTC
cdr3_aa: CASSPGTRIYGYTF

j_call: TRBJ2-7
clone_size: -
d_call: TRBD2
v_call: TRBV13
cdr3_nt: TGTGCCAGCAGCTCCCGGACTAGCGACTACGAGCAGTACTTC
cdr3_aa: CASSSRTSDYEQYF

j_call: TRBJ2-1
clone_size: -
d_call: -
v_call: TRBV7-9
cdr3_nt: TGTGCCAGCATTTTTGGGGCAGGAGCTTGGGATGAGCAGTTCTTC
cdr3_aa: CASIFGAGAWDEQFF

j_call: TRBJ1-2
clone_size: -
d_call: TRBD1
v_call: TRBV6-5
cdr3_nt: TGTGCCAGCAGTTACCAGGACAGGGACGGCTACACCTTC
cdr3_aa: CASSYQDRDGYTF

j_call: TRBJ1-2
clone_size: -
d_call: -
v_call: TRBV4-2
cdr3_nt: TGTGCCAGCAGCCATCCGTATGGCTACACCTTC
cdr3_aa: CASSHPYGYTF

j_call: TRBJ2-7
clone_size: -
d_call: -
v_call: TRBV28
cdr3_nt: TGTGCCAGCAGTTCTGGGGGGACCTACGAGCAGTACTTC
cdr3_aa: CASSSGGTYEQYF

j_call: TRBJ1-1
clone_size: -
d_call: -
v_call: TRBV28
cdr3_nt: TGTGCCAGCAGTTCACCGGGACAATGGAACACTGAAGCTTTCTTT
cdr3_aa: CASSSPGQWNTEAFF

j_call: TRBJ1-2
clone_size: -
d_call: -
v_call: TRBV28
cdr3_nt: TGTGCCAGCAGTTTCGTGGACACTAACTATGGCTACACCTTC
cdr3_aa: CASSFVDTNYGYTF

j_call: TRBJ2-5
clone_size: once
d_call: -
v_call: TRBV13
cdr3_nt: TGTGCCAGCAGCTTGTTTGCAGGGGCGTCCCAAGAGACCCAGTACTTC
cdr3_aa: CASSLFAGASQETQYF